The 19 T cell receptor beta chains given below trace back to one sample, sequenced in a study of CD8 T cells in Susac syndrome. The RNA, roughly 0.45 to 1 ug, was put through reverse transcription using random hexamers. TCRdb fed the immunoSEQ multiplex PCR reads into MiXCR, producing one record per CDR3 protein. The repertoire has approximately 270,000 distinct CDR3 sequences, around 95% of them found once; the top ten carry roughly 0.072%. The sample taken for sequencing was CD4+ T cells from PBMCs. These receptors came from a human donor with multiple sclerosis.

The chain has TRBV20-1 and TRBJ1-2; possibly TRBD1 for D (6 bases). The CDR3 is 12 amino acids. Germline lookup yields CDR1 DFQATT and CDR2 SNEGSKA (reference sequence). V shed 5 bases and J shed 4 bases, with 11 bases lying between them. CDR3 sequence reads: CSAHRVAYGYTF. The DNA for the CDR3 is TGCAGTGCTCACAGGGTGGCCTATGGCTACACCTTC.

This clonotype showed up just a few times. CDR3 in amino acids: CASSLRAGTGELFF. The CDR3 DNA sequence: TGTGCCAGCAGCCTCAGGGCCGGGACCGGGGAGCTGTTTTTT. The J gene is TRBJ2-2, the V gene TRBV14; TRBD1 is a possible D gene (5 bases). The CDR3 loop spans 14 amino acids. Trimming cost V 4 bases and J 5 bases, with 11 bases left between them. CDR1 and CDR2 (germline): SGHDN, FVKESK.

This clonotype was detected a few times. An end of the junction does not agree with germline; a read error may underlie this. The CDR3 here is CASSLQGNEQFF. For the CDR3, the DNA is TGTGCCAGCAGTTTACAGGGAAATGAGCAGTTCTTC. The chain couples TRBV5-1 to TRBJ2-1, with a tentative D call TRBD1 (6 bases). CDR1 SGHRS and CDR2 YFSETQ come from the germline V gene. This CDR3 comprises 12 residues.

V is TRBV7-9 and J is TRBJ2-1; 15 bases line up with TRBD2. With 5 bases clipped from V and 4 bases from J, the junction kept 9 bases outside the gene matches. This CDR3 region has 18 residues. CDR1 is SEHNR and CDR2 is FQNEAQ in the germline V gene (reference sequence). The DNA for the CDR3 is TGTGCCAGCAGCCTTGGCGGACTAGCGGGGGGGGTGTACAATGAGCAGTTCTTC. Translating gives CASSLGGLAGGVYNEQFF.

This clonotype was seen only a few times. DNA for the CDR3: TGTGCCAGCAGCCAAGGTACCCTGAACACTGAAGCTTTCTTT. The encoded protein is CASSQGTLNTEAFF. The gene calls are TRBV4-2 and TRBJ1-1; D unresolved. CDR3 length: 14 amino acids. The V gene's germline CDR1 is LGHNA and CDR2 YNFKEQ. Trimming cost V 1 base and J 0 bases, with 6 bases left between them.

The V and J genes are TRBV29-1 and TRBJ2-3; D unclear. Germline CDR1 reads SQVTM; CDR2 reads ANQGSEA. This CDR3 has 11 amino acids. V was clipped by 0 bases and J by 8 bases, with 6 bases between them. CDR3: CSVEDPGTQYF. CDR3 nucleotide sequence: TGCAGCGTTGAAGACCCCGGTACGCAGTATTTT.

This clonotype was seen once. This sequence joins TRBV19 and TRBJ1-2; D is ambiguous. Germline loops: CDR1 LNHDA, CDR2 SQIVND (reference sequence). Trimming took off 4 bases at V and 1 base at J, with 16 bases between the two ends. The CDR3 sequence is 16 residues long. The CDR3 region has the DNA TGTGCCAGTAGTAGTGATACAAGGCCGGTTAACTATGGCTACACCTTC. Amino acid sequence: CASSSDTRPVNYGYTF.

The rearrangement joins TRBV12-3 or TRBV12-4 to TRBJ2-1; TRBD2 aligns across 12 bases. J gave up 2 bases and V 4 bases, and 6 bases lay outside the gene matches. The CDR3 totals 17 residues. CDR3 protein: CASSSGTSGPPYNEQFF. The CDR3 DNA reads TGTGCCAGCAGTTCTGGGACTAGCGGGCCTCCCTACAATGAGCAGTTCTTC.

The chain couples TRBV6-6 to TRBJ1-1; D is undetermined. Trimming pared 4 bases from V and 1 base from J, leaving 13 bases between. The CDR3 has 15 amino acids. From germline, CDR1 is MNHNY and CDR2 SVGAGI (reference sequence). The CDR3 loop reads CASSSGRFSNTEAFF. The CDR3 region has the DNA TGTGCCAGCAGTTCCGGCAGGTTTTCGAACACTGAAGCTTTCTTT.

The CDR3 nucleotides read TGTGCCAGCAGGGGACATACGAACACCGGGGAGCTGTTTTTT. Translating it yields CASRGHTNTGELFF. This rearrangement joins TRBV6-1 to TRBJ2-2; perhaps TRBD1 as D (6 bases). Between the trimmed V and J ends, which lost 6 bases and 0 bases, there was a span of 8 bases. This CDR3 is built from 14 residues. CDR1 is MNHNS, CDR2 SASEGT, per germline.

The chain joins TRBV20-1 to TRBJ2-1; no clear D gene. CDR1 is DFQATT, CDR2 SNEGSKA, per germline (reference sequence). The CDR3 is 14 residues long. Trimming stripped 5 bases from V and 7 bases from J, with 18 bases between. CDR3 loop: CSAVPTLGWNEQFF. DNA of the CDR3: TGCAGTGCTGTCCCCACCCTAGGGTGGAATGAGCAGTTCTTC.

The V and J genes are TRBV29-1 and TRBJ1-2; D unclear. The CDR3 has 13 residues. Germline V lookup: CDR1 SQVTM, CDR2 ANQGSEA. The ends were cut back, 4 bases at V and 8 bases at J, with 17 bases in the middle. The CDR3 nucleotides are TGCAGCGTTGTTTTAGACCGACGGGGAGGCTACACCTTC. Protein sequence: CSVVLDRRGGYTF.

The chain couples TRBV29-1 to TRBJ2-6, with 10 bases identical to TRBD1. Per the germline V gene, CDR1 is SQVTM and CDR2 is ANQGSEA. This CDR3 comprises 15 residues. Germline trimming cut 6 bases from V and 0 bases from J; bases unmatched to any gene: 2. CDR3 sequence reads: CSVGQGTSGANVLTF. CDR3 nucleotide sequence: TGCAGCGTGGGACAGGGGACCTCTGGGGCCAACGTCCTGACTTTC. The full variable domain, with the rest looked up from reference TRBV29-1 and TRBJ2-6, is SAVISQKPSRDICQRGTSLTIQCQVDSQVTMMFWYRQQPGQSLTLIATANQGSEATYESGFVIDKFPISRPNLTFSTLTVSNMSPEDSSIYLCSVGQGTSGANVLTFGAGSRLTVL.

The chain couples TRBV10-3 to TRBJ2-7, with 14 bases that match TRBD2. Germline loops: CDR1 ENHRY, CDR2 SYGVKD. The CDR3 length is 14 residues. Trimming at V came to 6 bases and at J to 3 bases, leaving 1 base not matched to a gene. Here the CDR3 DNA reads TGTGCCATCAGAGGGACTAGCGGGAGCTACGAGCAGTACGTC. This codes for CAIRGTSGSYEQYV.

The V gene is TRBV27, the J gene TRBJ1-6, with D uncertain. The germline V and J ends were trimmed by 3 bases and 8 bases, with 23 bases remaining between them. The CDR3 is 18 residues long. Germline V gene sequence: CDR1 MNHEY, CDR2 SMNVEV (reference sequence). The CDR3 region has the DNA TGTGCCAGCAGTTTTGTGCAGTCGTCAGGTAGCGGGTATTCACCCCTCCACTTT. It specifies CASSFVQSSGSGYSPLHF.

The chain has TRBV12-3 or TRBV12-4 and TRBJ1-1; D gene ambiguous. The CDR3 sequence is 14 residues long. Between the trimmed V and J ends, which lost 4 bases and 0 bases, there was a span of 9 bases. For the CDR3, the DNA is TGTGCCAGCAGTTCGACACGGATGAACACTGAAGCTTTCTTT. Its translation: CASSSTRMNTEAFF.

The chain uses TRBV6-6 and TRBJ1-5; TRBD1 matches at 7 bases. Germline assignment: CDR1 MNHNY and CDR2 SVGAGI (reference sequence). The V gene end was trimmed by 6 bases and the J gene end by 6 bases; junction bases not matched to a gene: 5. The CDR3 runs to 13 residues. The CDR3 spells CASRQGWVQPQHF. CDR3 in DNA: TGTGCCAGCAGACAGGGGTGGGTTCAGCCCCAGCATTTT.

The chain uses TRBV7-3 and TRBJ2-2; no reliable D call. The germline V gene has CDR1 SGHTA and CDR2 FQGTGA. This CDR3 comprises 14 residues. V lost 6 bases to trimming and J lost 1 base, with 9 bases between them. CDR3 protein: CASRDQRNTGELFF. The CDR3 nucleotides read TGTGCCAGCAGGGACCAAAGGAACACCGGGGAGCTGTTTTTT.

This clonotype was counted a few times. The junction departs from the called germline gene at one end, perhaps through a read error. This chain uses TRBV7-8 with TRBJ2-2; D may be TRBD2 (5 bases). Germline lookup yields CDR1 SGHVS and CDR2 FQNEAQ. The CDR3 covers 15 residues. The CDR3 loop is CASSPVYPNTGELFF. In DNA form, the CDR3 reads TGTGCCAGCAGCCCTGTCTACCCGAACACCGGGGAGCTTTTTTTT.